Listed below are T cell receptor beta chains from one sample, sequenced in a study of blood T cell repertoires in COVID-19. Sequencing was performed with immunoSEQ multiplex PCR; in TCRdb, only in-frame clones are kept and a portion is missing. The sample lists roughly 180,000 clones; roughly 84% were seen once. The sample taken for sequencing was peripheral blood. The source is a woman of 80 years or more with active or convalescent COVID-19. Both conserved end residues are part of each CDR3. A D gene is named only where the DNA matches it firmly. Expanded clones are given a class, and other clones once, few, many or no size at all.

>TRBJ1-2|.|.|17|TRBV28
CASSLWDRGPSNYGYTF
TGTGCCAGCAGTTTATGGGACAGAGGACCCTCTAACTATGGCTACACCTTC
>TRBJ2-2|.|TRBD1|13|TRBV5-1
CASGTGLTGELFF
TGCGCCAGCGGGACAGGGCTAACCGGGGAGCTGTTTTTT
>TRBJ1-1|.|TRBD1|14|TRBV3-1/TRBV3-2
CASSPWDRGLGAFF
TGTGCCAGCAGCCCTTGGGACAGGGGGCTGGGGGCTTTCTTT
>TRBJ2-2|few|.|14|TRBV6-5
CASSYPRAPGELFF
TGTGCCAGCAGTTATCCGAGGGCCCCCGGGGAGCTGTTTTTT
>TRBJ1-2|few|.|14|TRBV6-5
CASSYAQPNYGYTF
TGTGCCAGCAGTTATGCACAGCCTAACTATGGCTACACCTTC
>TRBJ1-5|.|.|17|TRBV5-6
CASSRAGGTWDSQPQHF
TGTGCCAGCAGCCGCGCGGGAGGGACGTGGGATAGCCAGCCCCAGCATTTT
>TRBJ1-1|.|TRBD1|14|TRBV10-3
CAISTGQGETEAFF
TGTGCCATATCAACTGGACAGGGGGAAACTGAAGCTTTCTTT
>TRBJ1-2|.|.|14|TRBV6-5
CASSFSSGYQGYTF
TGTGCCAGCAGCTTTTCTTCGGGATATCAGGGCTACACCTTC
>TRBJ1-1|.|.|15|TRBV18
CASSPPSVWSAEAFF
TGTGCCAGCTCACCACCCTCAGTCTGGTCCGCTGAAGCTTTCTTT
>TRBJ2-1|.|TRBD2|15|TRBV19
CASSIAGGRNNEQFF
TGTGCCAGTAGTATAGCCGGCGGGAGGAACAATGAGCAGTTCTTC
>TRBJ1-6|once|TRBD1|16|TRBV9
CASHGGTGDNNSPLHF
TGTGCCAGTCACGGGGGGACAGGCGACAATAATTCACCCCTCCACTTT
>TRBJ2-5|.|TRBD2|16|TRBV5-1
CASSLGLAGAQETQYF
TGCGCCAGCAGCTTGGGACTAGCGGGAGCCCAAGAGACCCAGTACTTC
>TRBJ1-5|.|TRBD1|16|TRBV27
CASSLLGQGVNQPQHF
TGTGCCAGCAGTTTACTGGGACAGGGAGTCAATCAGCCCCAGCATTTT
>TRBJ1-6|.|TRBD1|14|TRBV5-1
CASSLYRGISPLHF
TGCGCCAGCAGCTTGTACAGGGGGATTTCACCCCTCCACTTT
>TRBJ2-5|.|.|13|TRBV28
CASSTGNQETQYF
TGTGCCAGCTCTACAGGAAACCAAGAGACCCAGTACTTC
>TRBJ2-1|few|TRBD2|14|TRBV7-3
CASSLGGRTNEQFF
TGTGCCAGCAGCTTGGGCGGGAGGACGAATGAGCAGTTCTTC
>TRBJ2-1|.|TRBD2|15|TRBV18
CASSPLAGGYNEQFF
TGTGCCAGCTCACCCCTAGCGGGTGGGTACAATGAGCAGTTCTTC
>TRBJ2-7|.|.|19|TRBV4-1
CASSQGRVERDSYPYEQYF
TGCGCCAGCAGCCAAGGGCGAGTCGAACGGGACTCCTACCCTTACGAGCAGTACTTC
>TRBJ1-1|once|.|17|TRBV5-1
CASSPAVGGTGNTEAFF
TGCGCCAGCAGCCCGGCTGTGGGGGGTACGGGGAACACTGAAGCTTTCTTT
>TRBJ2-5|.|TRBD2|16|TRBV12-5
CASGLVLAGGQETQYF
TGTGCTAGTGGTTTGGTACTAGCGGGAGGGCAAGAGACCCAGTACTTC
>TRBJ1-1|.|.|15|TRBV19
CASSIRTGFLGEAFF
TGTGCCAGTAGTATAAGGACGGGGTTCTTAGGTGAAGCTTTCTTT
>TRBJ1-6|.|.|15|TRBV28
CASSSMTDYNSPLHF
TGTGCCAGCAGTTCCATGACAGACTATAATTCACCCCTCCACTTT
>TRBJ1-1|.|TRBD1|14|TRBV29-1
CSAGTTGVNTEAFF
TGCAGCGCTGGAACGACAGGGGTGAACACTGAAGCTTTCTTT
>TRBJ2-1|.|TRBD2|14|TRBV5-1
CASSPPTSGNEQFF
TGCGCCAGCAGCCCACCTACTAGCGGGAATGAGCAGTTCTTC
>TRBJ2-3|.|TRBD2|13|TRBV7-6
CASSMRTSGRVAF
TGTGCCAGCAGCATGCGGACTAGCGGGAGGGTGGCATTT
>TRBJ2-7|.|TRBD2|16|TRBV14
CASSQDLPGLVSEQYF
TGTGCCAGCAGCCAAGATCTTCCGGGACTAGTATCCGAGCAGTACTTC
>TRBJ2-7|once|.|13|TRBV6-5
CASSNEQTYEQYF
TGTGCCAGCAGTAACGAACAGACCTACGAGCAGTACTTC
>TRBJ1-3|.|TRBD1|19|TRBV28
CASSLTLQGAPLPGNTIYF
TGTGCCAGCAGTTTAACTCTTCAGGGGGCTCCCCTTCCTGGAAACACCATATATTTT
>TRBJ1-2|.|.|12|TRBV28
CASSMTEYGYTF
TGTGCCAGCAGTATGACTGAATATGGCTACACCTTC
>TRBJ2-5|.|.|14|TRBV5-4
CASSLGQKEETQYF
TGTGCCAGCAGCTTAGGACAGAAAGAAGAGACCCAGTACTTC
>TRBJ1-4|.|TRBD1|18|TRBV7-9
CASSSGTGGLSINEKLFF
TGTGCCAGCAGCTCGGGGACAGGGGGCTTATCGATAAATGAAAAACTGTTTTTT
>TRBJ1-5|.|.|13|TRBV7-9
CASSLSGGQPQHF
TGTGCCAGCAGCTTAAGTGGGGGCCAGCCCCAGCATTTT
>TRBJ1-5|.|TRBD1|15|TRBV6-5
CASSLDTGGRQPQHF
TGTGCCAGCAGCCTAGACACAGGGGGCAGGCAGCCCCAGCATTTT
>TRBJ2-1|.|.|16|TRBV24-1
CATSDELGGPNNEQFF
TGTGCCACCAGTGATGAACTCGGGGGGCCCAACAATGAGCAGTTCTTC
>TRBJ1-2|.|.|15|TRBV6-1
CASSENPGVDYGYTF
TGTGCCAGCAGTGAAAACCCAGGGGTGGACTATGGCTACACCTTC
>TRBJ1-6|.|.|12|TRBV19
CASSMRDSPLHF
TGTGCCAGTAGTATGAGGGATTCACCCCTCCACTTT
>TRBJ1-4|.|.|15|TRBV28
CASSARGGVGEKLFF
TGTGCCAGCAGCGCCAGGGGTGGGGTGGGTGAAAAACTGTTTTTT
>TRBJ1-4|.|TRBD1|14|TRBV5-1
CASSPDRVWEKLFF
TGCGCCAGCAGCCCGGACAGGGTTTGGGAAAAACTGTTTTTT
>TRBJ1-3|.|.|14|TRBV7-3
CASSLVGPGNTIYF
TGTGCCAGCAGCTTAGTCGGTCCTGGAAACACCATATATTTT
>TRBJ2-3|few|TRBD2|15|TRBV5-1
CASSSLAGFTDTQYF
TGCGCCAGCAGCTCCCTAGCGGGATTCACAGATACGCAGTATTTT
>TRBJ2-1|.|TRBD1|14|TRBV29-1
CSAKTGGSYNEQFF
TGCAGCGCCAAGACAGGGGGCTCCTACAATGAGCAGTTCTTC